Below are 11 T cell receptor beta chains sequenced from a single sample in a study of blood T cell repertoires in COVID-19. Clones were read by immunoSEQ multiplex PCR, and TCRdb kept only the in-frame ones, dropping some. The sample contains around 310,000 clones, around 92% of which appear only once. The sequencing input was PBMCs or T cells enriched from blood (not recorded which). These receptor sequences come from a woman aged 25-40 years who had recovered from COVID-19.

The V call is TRBV14, the J call TRBJ1-6, with TRBD1 as a possible D gene (6 bases). This CDR3 region has 13 residues. V was cut by 4 bases and J by 8 bases, with 9 bases left in between. CDR1 is SGHDN, CDR2 FVKESK, per germline. Written as DNA, the CDR3 is TGTGCCAGCAGCCCCCGACAGGATTCACCCCTCCACTTT. The encoded protein is CASSPRQDSPLHF.

The chain couples TRBV24-1 to TRBJ2-5; possibly TRBD2 for D (6 bases). Germline V gene sequence: CDR1 KGHDR, CDR2 SFDVKD. Deletions cut 7 bases from V and 4 bases from J, with 15 bases between. The CDR3 is 14 residues long. The CDR3 region is CATSSGTPGETQYF. CDR3 sequence (DNA): TGTGCCACCAGCAGTGGGACTCCAGGAGAGACCCAGTACTTC.

The chain couples TRBV19 to TRBJ1-1, with TRBD1 matching over 9 bases. There are 13 residues in the CDR3. The V gene end was trimmed by 6 bases and the J gene end by 7 bases; junction bases not matched to a gene: 6. Looked up from germline, CDR1 is LNHDA and CDR2 is SQIVND (reference sequence). The CDR3, as DNA: TGTGCCAGTAGCCCGGACAGGGGCCTTGAAGCTTTCTTT. Encoded protein: CASSPDRGLEAFF.

This clone was recorded many times. J is TRBJ2-7 and V is TRBV10-3; 9 nucleotides align to TRBD2. Germline V lookup: CDR1 ENHRY, CDR2 SYGVKD. Trimming removed 7 bases from V and 7 bases from J; junction bases left unmatched: 8. The CDR3 contains 13 residues. CDR3 nucleotides: TGTGCCATCAAGCGGGAGGCCGGCGGGGAGCAGTACTTC. Protein: CAIKREAGGEQYF.

The genes are TRBV27 and TRBJ2-1; the match to TRBD2 covers 9 bases. The junction had 7 bases not matched to a gene; V was cut back by 2 bases and J by 8 bases. CDR3 size: 15 residues. Germline V gene lookup returns CDR1 MNHEY and CDR2 SMNVEV (reference sequence). CDR3 amino acids: CASSLAGTSLYEQFF. The CDR3 region has the DNA TGTGCCAGCAGTTTAGCCGGGACTAGCTTATATGAGCAGTTCTTC.

This chain's CDR3 is CATGTGESYEQYF. The CDR3 bases are TGTGCCACGGGGACAGGGGAATCCTACGAGCAGTACTTC. The rearrangement links TRBV19 to TRBJ2-7, with TRBD1 matching over 10 bases. CDR1 LNHDA and CDR2 SQIVND come from the germline V gene (reference sequence). This CDR3 contains 13 residues. The ends lost 10 bases at V and 1 base at J; junction bases unmatched: 4.

The chain joins TRBV6-2 or TRBV6-3 to TRBJ2-1; 12 bases line up with TRBD2. V trimming: 7 bases; J trimming: 1 base; junction bases outside the gene matches: 11. The CDR3 contains 18 residues. Germline V lookup: CDR1 MNHEY, CDR2 SVGEGT. Written as DNA, the CDR3 is TGTGCCAGCACCCCCAGAGCTAGCGGGAGGGCTTCCTACAATGAGCAGTTCTTC. This sequence encodes CASTPRASGRASYNEQFF.

The V call is TRBV4-2, the J call TRBJ1-3; D gene uncertain. This CDR3 has 15 residues. The germline V gene encodes CDR1 LGHNA and CDR2 YNFKEQ. Trimming removed 1 base from V and 3 bases from J, with 10 bases in between. CDR3 amino acids: CASSQARGVGNTIYF. Written as DNA, the CDR3 is TGTGCCAGCAGCCAAGCGCGGGGAGTTGGAAACACCATATATTTT.

The CDR3 nucleotides read TGTGCCATCAGTGAGTCGGGGGGTACAGGCTATGGCTACACCTTC. Translation gives CAISESGGTGYGYTF. The chain couples TRBV10-3 to TRBJ1-2, with D possibly matching TRBD1 (5 bases). Looked up from germline, CDR1 is ENHRY and CDR2 is SYGVKD. Trimming removed 0 bases at V and 4 bases at J, with 12 bases between. The CDR3 sequence is 15 residues long.

The CDR3 here is CASETAYEQYF. The CDR3 DNA follows: TGTGCCAGCGAGACAGCCTACGAGCAGTACTTC. This chain connects TRBV2 to TRBJ2-7; D perhaps matches TRBD1 (5 bases). This CDR3 has 11 amino acids. Trimming shortened V by 8 bases and J by 2 bases, and 7 bases separated the two germline ends. The germline CDR1 and CDR2 sequences are SNHLY and FYNNEI.

This chain joins TRBV29-1 and TRBJ2-1, with D possibly TRBD2 on 5 matching bases. CDR1 is SQVTM, CDR2 ANQGSEA, per germline. This CDR3 contains 16 residues. The germline V and J ends were trimmed by 8 bases and 3 bases, with 23 bases remaining between them. The CDR3 DNA sequence: TGCAGCCCGGGGAGCCTCTCCCCTGTCATCTACAATGAGCAGTTCTTC. Translating it yields CSPGSLSPVIYNEQFF.